Listed below are T cell receptor beta chains from one sample, sequenced in a study of quantifying T cell responses using KT2 cells. From the UMI-ligation and nested PCR reads, TCRdb called clonotypes with MiXCR, one entry per CDR3 protein. The sample shows about 32,000 distinct CDR3 sequences, 7.3% of them seen only once. The sequencing sample was made of PBMCs spiked with cells of the T cell clone KT2. The origin of the receptors is a human donor. Each CDR3 is given with its conserved first and last residue. Each record gives: clone size, D gene, CDR3 length, V gene, J gene, CDR3 protein, CDR3 DNA. A D gene is named only where the DNA matches it firmly. A row's size may be missing; if present it is once, few, many or a size class.

size: NA
D: NA
length: 14
V: TRBV13
J: TRBJ2-7
CDR3: CASSRQTVSYEQYF
DNA: TGTGCCAGCAGCCGTCAGACAGTTTCCTACGAGCAGTACTTC

size: NA
D: TRBD1
length: 14
V: TRBV6-1
J: TRBJ1-5
CDR3: CASRTGGWNQPQHF
DNA: TGTGCCAGCAGGACAGGGGGCTGGAATCAGCCCCAGCATTTT

size: few
D: TRBD2
length: 15
V: TRBV6-2/TRBV6-3
J: TRBJ2-3
CDR3: CASSWVAGEADTQYF
DNA: TGTGCCAGCAGTTGGGTAGCGGGAGAGGCAGATACGCAGTATTTT

size: NA
D: TRBD2
length: 17
V: TRBV15
J: TRBJ2-3
CDR3: CATSSGLAGGPADTQYF
DNA: TGTGCCACCAGCAGTGGACTAGCGGGGGGGCCCGCAGATACGCAGTATTTT

size: many
D: NA
length: 13
V: TRBV20-1
J: TRBJ2-5
CDR3: CSARGGVVETQYF
DNA: TGCAGTGCTAGGGGCGGGGTAGTAGAGACCCAGTACTTC

size: few
D: NA
length: 15
V: TRBV6-5
J: TRBJ1-2
CDR3: CASSRPVSAGYGYTF
DNA: TGTGCCAGCAGCAGACCTGTAAGCGCCGGCTATGGCTACACCTTC

size: few
D: NA
length: 12
V: TRBV18
J: TRBJ1-1
CDR3: CASSPQGLEAFF
DNA: TGTGCCAGCTCACCCCAGGGCCTTGAAGCTTTCTTT

size: many
D: NA
length: 14
V: TRBV7-2
J: TRBJ1-5
CDR3: CASSFLGSNQPQHF
DNA: TGTGCCAGCAGCTTTCTTGGCAGCAATCAGCCCCAGCATTTT

size: many
D: NA
length: 20
V: TRBV12-3/TRBV12-4
J: TRBJ2-5
CDR3: CASSPGQGAFLAGEQETQYF
DNA: TGTGCCAGCAGCCCCGGACAGGGGGCCTTTCTAGCGGGGGAACAAGAGACCCAGTACTTC

size: many
D: TRBD1
length: 16
V: TRBV2
J: TRBJ1-5
CDR3: CASNGQGSYSNQPQHF
DNA: TGTGCCAGCAACGGACAGGGTTCGTATAGCAATCAGCCCCAGCATTTT

size: many
D: TRBD2
length: 16
V: TRBV6-6
J: TRBJ2-3
CDR3: CASSYTVAGSTDTQYF
DNA: TGTGCCAGCAGTTACACAGTAGCGGGTTCTACAGATACGCAGTATTTT

size: many
D: NA
length: 15
V: TRBV6-2/TRBV6-3
J: TRBJ2-1
CDR3: CASSLHREIGNEQFF
DNA: TGTGCCAGCAGCCTCCACAGGGAGATTGGCAATGAGCAGTTCTTC

size: many
D: NA
length: 13
V: TRBV7-2
J: TRBJ1-6
CDR3: CASSYRADSPLHF
DNA: TGTGCCAGCAGCTATAGGGCGGATTCACCCCTCCACTTT

size: many
D: TRBD1
length: 14
V: TRBV9
J: TRBJ2-6
CDR3: CASSEQGRANVLTF
DNA: TGTGCCAGCAGCGAACAGGGGAGGGCCAACGTCCTGACTTTC

size: few
D: NA
length: 15
V: TRBV11-1
J: TRBJ1-1
CDR3: CASSLGPEANTEAFF
DNA: TGTGCCAGCAGCTTAGGTCCAGAAGCGAACACTGAAGCTTTCTTT

size: few
D: TRBD1
length: 12
V: TRBV28
J: TRBJ2-7
CDR3: CASSKGQDEQYF
DNA: TGTGCCAGCAGTAAAGGACAGGACGAGCAGTACTTC

size: many
D: NA
length: 16
V: TRBV29-1
J: TRBJ2-3
CDR3: CSVEDARDSSTDTQYF
DNA: TGCAGCGTTGAAGATGCGCGGGACAGCAGCACAGATACGCAGTATTTT

size: many
D: NA
length: 13
V: TRBV7-6
J: TRBJ1-6
CDR3: CASSLQGNSPLHF
DNA: TGTGCCAGCAGCCTCCAGGGGAATTCACCCCTCCACTTT